Shown below are 7 T cell receptor beta chains from a single sample sequenced in a study of blood T cells in healthy people across ages. Primers used in a second PCR of about 6 to 12 cycles were a sample-barcoded 5' primer and a J-beta primer mix. TCRdb itself ran the 5' RACE reads through MiXCR, one entry per CDR3 protein. The data hold 700,000 to 900,000 distinct CDR3 sequences, with roughly 53% observed a single time. Specimen: blood. Receptors were obtained from a man aged 80 or over in good health.

The rearrangement joins TRBV20-1 to TRBJ2-1; D ambiguous. Germline CDR1 is DFQATT and CDR2 is SNEGSKA (reference sequence). The length of the CDR3 is 15 residues. V was trimmed by 3 bases and J by 1 base, leaving 13 bases between them. Here the CDR3 reads CSASPATGSYNEQFF. The CDR3 DNA reads TGCAGTGCTAGTCCAGCGACCGGTTCCTACAATGAGCAGTTCTTC.

The V gene is TRBV20-1, the J gene TRBJ2-5; 7 bases agree with TRBD2. The tail of the sequence fits TRBJ2-7 better, so the J call may be wrong. Looked up from germline, CDR1 is DFQATT and CDR2 is SNEGSKA (reference sequence). This CDR3 has 13 amino acids. Here the CDR3 DNA reads TGCAGTGCTCCCCGGCGGGGGTTGTACGAGCAGTACTTC. It encodes CSAPRRGLYEQYF.

This clonotype was detected a few times. V is TRBV24-1 and J is TRBJ2-5, with 9 bases fitting TRBD1. J was trimmed by 4 bases and V by 4 bases; bases with no gene match: 3. CDR1 and CDR2 (germline): KGHDR, SFDVKD. The CDR3 is 14 amino acids. CDR3 sequence reads: CATSEGQGRETQYF. CDR3 DNA: TGTGCCACCAGTGAAGGACAGGGGCGAGAGACCCAGTACTTC.

V usage is TRBV7-9 and J usage is TRBJ2-7, with 7 bases matching TRBD1. Germline trimming cut 5 bases from V and 2 bases from J; bases unmatched to any gene: 9. Germline lookup yields CDR1 SEHNR and CDR2 FQNEAQ (reference sequence). The CDR3 runs to 15 residues. The CDR3 is CASSPPRQGAYEQYF. The CDR3 DNA reads TGTGCCAGCAGCCCTCCCCGGCAGGGGGCCTACGAGCAGTACTTC.

The rearrangement joins TRBV27 to TRBJ2-3; 8 bases fit TRBD1. This CDR3 contains 15 residues. CDR1 is MNHEY, CDR2 SMNVEV, per germline (reference sequence). V lost 4 bases, J lost 4 bases, and 7 bases stayed unmatched. The CDR3 here is CASSSGQVKADTQYF. CDR3 in DNA: TGTGCCAGCAGTTCGGGACAGGTTAAGGCAGATACGCAGTATTTT.

This clonotype was seen a single time. CDR3 protein: CASQEDQYNEQFF. DNA of the CDR3: TGTGCCTCCCAAGAGGACCAGTACAATGAGCAGTTCTTC. This sequence joins TRBV18 and TRBJ2-1; D is unresolved. V lost 11 bases to trimming and J lost 4 bases, with 15 bases between them. This CDR3 has 13 amino acids. Germline V gene data show CDR1 as KGHSH and CDR2 as LQKENI.

This clonotype has ten or more counts. This chain links TRBV29-1 with TRBJ2-1; no clear D gene. Germline loops: CDR1 SQVTM, CDR2 ANQGSEA. The CDR3 spans 11 residues. Trimming took 6 bases from V and 4 from J, leaving 7 bases between them. The CDR3 DNA is TGCAGCGTCCACCTTTACAATGAGCAGTTCTTC. Its protein is CSVHLYNEQFF.